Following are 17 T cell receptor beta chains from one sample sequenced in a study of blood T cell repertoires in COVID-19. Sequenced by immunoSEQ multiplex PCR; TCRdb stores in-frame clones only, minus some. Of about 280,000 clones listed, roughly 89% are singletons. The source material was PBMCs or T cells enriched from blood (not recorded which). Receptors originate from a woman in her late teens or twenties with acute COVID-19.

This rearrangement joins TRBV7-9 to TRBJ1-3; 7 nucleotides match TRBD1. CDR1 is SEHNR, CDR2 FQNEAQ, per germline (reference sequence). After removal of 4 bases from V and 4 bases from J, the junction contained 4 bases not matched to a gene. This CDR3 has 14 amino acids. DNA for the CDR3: TGTGCCAGCAGCTCAGGGACAGTAGGAAACACCATATATTTT. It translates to CASSSGTVGNTIYF.

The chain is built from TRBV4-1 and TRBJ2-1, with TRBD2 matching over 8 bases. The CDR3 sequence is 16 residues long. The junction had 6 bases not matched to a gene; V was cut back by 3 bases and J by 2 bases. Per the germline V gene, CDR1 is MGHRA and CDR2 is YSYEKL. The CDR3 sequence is CASSQGIAGPYNEQFF. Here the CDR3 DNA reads TGCGCCAGCAGCCAGGGTATAGCGGGACCCTACAATGAGCAGTTCTTC.

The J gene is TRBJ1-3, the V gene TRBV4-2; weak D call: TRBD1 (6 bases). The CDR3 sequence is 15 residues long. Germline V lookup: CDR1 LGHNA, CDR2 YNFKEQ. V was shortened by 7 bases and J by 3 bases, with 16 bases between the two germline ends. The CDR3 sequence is CASTTGGTFGNTIYF. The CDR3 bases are TGTGCCAGCACCACGGGGGGGACATTTGGAAACACCATATATTTT.

CDR3 residues: CASSPPGQNYEQYF. The CDR3 region has the DNA TGTGCCAGCAGTCCCCCGGGACAGAATTACGAGCAGTACTTC. This chain links TRBV28 with TRBJ2-7; 7 bases agree with TRBD1. The germline V gene encodes CDR1 MDHEN and CDR2 SYDVKM. The CDR3 covers 14 residues. Germline trimming cut 5 bases from V and 4 bases from J; bases unmatched to any gene: 8. The variable domain in full, completed from reference TRBV28 and TRBJ2-7, reads DVKVTQSSRYLVKRTGEKVFLECVQDMDHENMFWYRQDPGLGLRLIYFSYDVKMKEKGDIPEGYSVSREKKERFSLILESASTNQTSMYLCASSPPGQNYEQYFGPGTRLTVT.

CDR3 loop: CASSLFQDTSGSEQYF. CDR3 DNA: TGTGCCAGCAGCTTGTTTCAAGACACTAGCGGGAGCGAGCAGTACTTC. The rearrangement links TRBV5-4 to TRBJ2-7, with 11 bases lining up with TRBD2. This CDR3 comprises 16 residues. Germline V lookup: CDR1 SGHNT, CDR2 YYREEE (reference sequence). The V gene end was trimmed by 1 base and the J gene end by 6 bases; junction bases not matched to a gene: 9.

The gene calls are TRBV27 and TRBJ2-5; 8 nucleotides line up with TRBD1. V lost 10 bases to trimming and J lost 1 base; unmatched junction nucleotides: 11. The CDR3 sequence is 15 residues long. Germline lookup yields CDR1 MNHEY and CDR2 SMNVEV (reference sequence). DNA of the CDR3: TGTGCCACCCGCGGACAGGGTGCCATCCAAGAGACCCAGTACTTC. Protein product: CATRGQGAIQETQYF.

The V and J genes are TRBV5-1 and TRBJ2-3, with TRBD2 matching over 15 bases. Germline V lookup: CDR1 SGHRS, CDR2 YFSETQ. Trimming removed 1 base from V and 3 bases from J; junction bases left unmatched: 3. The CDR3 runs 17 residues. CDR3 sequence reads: CASSLRGTSGRTDTQYF. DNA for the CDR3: TGCGCCAGCAGCTTGAGGGGGACTAGCGGGAGGACAGATACGCAGTATTTT. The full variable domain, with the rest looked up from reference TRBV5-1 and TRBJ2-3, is KAGVTQTPRYLIKTRGQQVTLSCSPISGHRSVSWYQQTPGQGLQFLFEYFSETQRNKGNFPGRFSGRQFSNSRSEMNVSTLELGDSALYLCASSLRGTSGRTDTQYFGPGTRLTVL.

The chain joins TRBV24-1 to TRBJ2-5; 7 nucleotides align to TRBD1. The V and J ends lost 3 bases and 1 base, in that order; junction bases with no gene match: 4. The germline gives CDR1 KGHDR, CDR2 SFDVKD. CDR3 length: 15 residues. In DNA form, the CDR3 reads TGTGCCACCAGTGATGGGACAGCGTTCCAAGAGACCCAGTACTTC. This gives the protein CATSDGTAFQETQYF.

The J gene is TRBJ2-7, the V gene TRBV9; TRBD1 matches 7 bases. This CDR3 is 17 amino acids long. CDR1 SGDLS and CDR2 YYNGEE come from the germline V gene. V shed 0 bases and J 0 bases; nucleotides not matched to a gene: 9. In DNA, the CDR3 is TGTGCCAGCAGCGTAGGTTCCCTAAGGGACAGCTCCTACGAGCAGTACTTC. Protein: CASSVGSLRDSSYEQYF.

CDR3 nucleotides: TGTGCCAGCAGCTTCCCAAATGGGGAGACAGGGGGTAACTCAAATGAGCAGTTCTTC. Translated: CASSFPNGETGGNSNEQFF. The chain has TRBV7-9 and TRBJ2-1, with TRBD1 identical over 9 bases. V dropped 3 bases and J dropped 7; count of bases not matched to a gene: 19. Germline V gives CDR1 SEHNR, CDR2 FQNEAQ (reference sequence). The CDR3 loop spans 19 amino acids.

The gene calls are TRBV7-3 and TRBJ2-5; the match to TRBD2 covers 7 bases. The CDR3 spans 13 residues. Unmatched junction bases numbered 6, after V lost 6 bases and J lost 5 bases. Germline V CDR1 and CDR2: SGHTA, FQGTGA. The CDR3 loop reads CASSLVGGETQYF. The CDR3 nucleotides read TGTGCCAGCAGTTTAGTCGGGGGGGAGACCCAGTACTTC.

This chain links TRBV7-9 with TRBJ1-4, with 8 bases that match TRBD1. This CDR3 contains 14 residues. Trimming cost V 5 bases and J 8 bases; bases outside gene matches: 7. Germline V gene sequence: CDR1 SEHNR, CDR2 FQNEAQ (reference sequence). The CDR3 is CASSQRAGGEKLFF. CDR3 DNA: TGTGCCAGCAGCCAGCGGGCAGGGGGCGAAAAACTGTTTTTT.

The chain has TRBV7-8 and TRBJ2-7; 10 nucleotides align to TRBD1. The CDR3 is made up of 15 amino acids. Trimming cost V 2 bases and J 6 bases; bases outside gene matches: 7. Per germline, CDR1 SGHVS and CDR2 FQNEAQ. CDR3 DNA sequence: TGTGCCAGCAGCTTATTCGGGACAGGGGTGGCCGAGCAGTACTTC. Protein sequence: CASSLFGTGVAEQYF.

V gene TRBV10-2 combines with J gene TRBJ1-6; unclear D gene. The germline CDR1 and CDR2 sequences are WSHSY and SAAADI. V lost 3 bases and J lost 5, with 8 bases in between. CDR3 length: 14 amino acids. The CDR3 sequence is CASSEAMNNSPLHF. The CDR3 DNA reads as TGCGCCAGCAGTGAAGCTATGAATAATTCACCCCTCCACTTT.

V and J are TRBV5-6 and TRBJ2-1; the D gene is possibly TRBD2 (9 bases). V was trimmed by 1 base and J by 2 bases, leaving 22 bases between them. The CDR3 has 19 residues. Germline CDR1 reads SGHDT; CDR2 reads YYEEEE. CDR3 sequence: CASSLLTGVAGGPYNEQFF. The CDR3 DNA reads TGTGCCAGCAGCTTGCTGACAGGGGTTGCGGGAGGGCCCTACAATGAGCAGTTCTTC.

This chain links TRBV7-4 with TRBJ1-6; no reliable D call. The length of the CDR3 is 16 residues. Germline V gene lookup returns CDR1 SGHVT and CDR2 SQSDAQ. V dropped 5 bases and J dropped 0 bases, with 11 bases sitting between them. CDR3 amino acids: CASSTWELSYNSPLHF. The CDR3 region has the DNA TGTGCCAGCAGCACATGGGAGCTCTCCTATAATTCACCCCTCCACTTT.

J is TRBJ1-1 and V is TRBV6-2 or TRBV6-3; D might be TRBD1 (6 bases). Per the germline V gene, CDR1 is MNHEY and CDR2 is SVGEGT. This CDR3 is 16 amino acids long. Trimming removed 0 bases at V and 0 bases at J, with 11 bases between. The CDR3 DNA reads TGTGCCAGCAGTTACTCGCAGGGGCTGATGAACACTGAAGCTTTCTTT. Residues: CASSYSQGLMNTEAFF.